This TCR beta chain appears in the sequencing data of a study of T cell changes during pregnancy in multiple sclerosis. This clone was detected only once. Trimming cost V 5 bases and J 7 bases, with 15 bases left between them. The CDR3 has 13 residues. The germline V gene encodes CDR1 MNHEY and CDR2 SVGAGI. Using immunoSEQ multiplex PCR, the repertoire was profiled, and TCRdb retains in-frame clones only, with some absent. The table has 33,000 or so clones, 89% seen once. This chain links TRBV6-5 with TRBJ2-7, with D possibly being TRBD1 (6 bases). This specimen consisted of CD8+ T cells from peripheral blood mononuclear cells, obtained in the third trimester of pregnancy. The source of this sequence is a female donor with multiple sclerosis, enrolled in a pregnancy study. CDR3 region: CASSKIQGLEQYF. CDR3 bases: TGTGCCAGCAGTAAAATACAGGGATTGGAGCAGTACTTC.